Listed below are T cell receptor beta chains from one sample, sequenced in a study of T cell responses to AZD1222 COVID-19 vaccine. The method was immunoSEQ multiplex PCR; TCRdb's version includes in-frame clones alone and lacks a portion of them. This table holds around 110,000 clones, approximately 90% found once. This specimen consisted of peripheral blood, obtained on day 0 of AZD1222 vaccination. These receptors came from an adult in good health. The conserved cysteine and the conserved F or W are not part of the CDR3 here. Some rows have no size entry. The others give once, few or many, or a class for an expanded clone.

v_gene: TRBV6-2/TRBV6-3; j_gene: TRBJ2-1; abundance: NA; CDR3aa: ASSYSNGQGEQF
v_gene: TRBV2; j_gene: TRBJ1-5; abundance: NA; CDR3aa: ASSDKVMNQPQH
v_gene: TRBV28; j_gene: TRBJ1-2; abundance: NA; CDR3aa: ASSLTGGWGYT
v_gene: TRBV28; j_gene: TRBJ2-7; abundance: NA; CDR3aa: ASSLLGMGQY
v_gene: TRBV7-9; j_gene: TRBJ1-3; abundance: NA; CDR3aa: ASSLRGVGNTIY
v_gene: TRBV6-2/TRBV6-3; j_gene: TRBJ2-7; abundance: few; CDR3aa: ASSYFTDRAHSYEQY
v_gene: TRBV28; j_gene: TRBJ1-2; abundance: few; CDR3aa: ASSPPGTPLANYGYT
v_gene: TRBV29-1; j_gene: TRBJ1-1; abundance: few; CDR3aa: SAKAGHTNTEAF
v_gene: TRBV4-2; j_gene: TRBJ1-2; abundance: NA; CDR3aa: ASSKEEAYGYT
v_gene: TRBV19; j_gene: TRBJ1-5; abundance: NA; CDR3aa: ASRGGGPQH
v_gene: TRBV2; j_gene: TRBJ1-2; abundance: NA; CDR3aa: ASSERQDYGYT
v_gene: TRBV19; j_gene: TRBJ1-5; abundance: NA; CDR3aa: ASSMGLQGWGNQPQH
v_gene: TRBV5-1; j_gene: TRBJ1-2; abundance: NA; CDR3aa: ASRRDGTGGNGYT
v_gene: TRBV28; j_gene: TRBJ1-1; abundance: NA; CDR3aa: ASSSYHNTEAF
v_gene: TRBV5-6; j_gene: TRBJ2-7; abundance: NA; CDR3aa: ASSLAGTGYYEQY
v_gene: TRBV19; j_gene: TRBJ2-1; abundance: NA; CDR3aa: ASSPIWRGQNWDEQF
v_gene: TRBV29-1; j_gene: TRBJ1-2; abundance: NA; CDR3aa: SVRDRGHGYT
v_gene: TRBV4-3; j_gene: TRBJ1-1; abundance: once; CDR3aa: ASSHGWRQTPMNTEAF
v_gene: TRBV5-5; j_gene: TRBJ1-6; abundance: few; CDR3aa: ASSKQGSGSYNSPLH
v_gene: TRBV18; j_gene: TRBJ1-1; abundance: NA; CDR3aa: ASSTRRPLNTEAF
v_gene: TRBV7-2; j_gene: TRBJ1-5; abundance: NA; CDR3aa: ASSFEGNQPQH
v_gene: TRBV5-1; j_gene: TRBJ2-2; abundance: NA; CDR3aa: ASSEQLQLRGAPGELF
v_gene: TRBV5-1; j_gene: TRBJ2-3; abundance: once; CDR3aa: ASSWTISTDTQY
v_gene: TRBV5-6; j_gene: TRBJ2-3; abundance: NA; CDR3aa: ASSWAVSGGTDTQY
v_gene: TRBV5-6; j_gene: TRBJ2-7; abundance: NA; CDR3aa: ASSYRSTPYEQY
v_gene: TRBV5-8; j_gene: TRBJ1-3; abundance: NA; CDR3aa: ASSLTAGSSGNTIY
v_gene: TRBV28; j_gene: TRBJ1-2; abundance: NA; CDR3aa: ASSLTGRYGYT
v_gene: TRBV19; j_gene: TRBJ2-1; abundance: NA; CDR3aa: ATGSYNEQF
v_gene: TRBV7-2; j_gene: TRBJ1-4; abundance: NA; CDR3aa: ASRRDTSNEKLF
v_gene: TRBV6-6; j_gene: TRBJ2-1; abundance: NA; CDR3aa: ASRPGAAYNEQF
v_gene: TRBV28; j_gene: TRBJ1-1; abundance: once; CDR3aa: ASRIQGNTEAF
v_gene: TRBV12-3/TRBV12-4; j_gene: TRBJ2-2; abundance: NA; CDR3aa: ASSSGPTGELF
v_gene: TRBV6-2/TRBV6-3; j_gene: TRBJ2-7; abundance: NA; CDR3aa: ASSRLGYEQY
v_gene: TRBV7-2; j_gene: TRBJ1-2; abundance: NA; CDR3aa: ASSPMRGGGYT
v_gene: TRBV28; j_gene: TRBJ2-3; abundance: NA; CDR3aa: ASSHRTEYTDTQY
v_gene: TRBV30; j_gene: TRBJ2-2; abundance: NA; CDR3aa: AWNLNTGELF
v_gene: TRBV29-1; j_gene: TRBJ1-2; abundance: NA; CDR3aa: SAMDGLALSNYGYT
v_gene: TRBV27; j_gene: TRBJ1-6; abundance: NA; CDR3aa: ASQDWRLYNSPLH
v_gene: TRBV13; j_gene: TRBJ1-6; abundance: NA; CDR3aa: ASRSRDRNSPLH
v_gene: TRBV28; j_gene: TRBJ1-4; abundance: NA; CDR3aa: ASSPLQGTNEKLF
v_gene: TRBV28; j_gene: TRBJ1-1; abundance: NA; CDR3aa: ASSPPPFTEAF
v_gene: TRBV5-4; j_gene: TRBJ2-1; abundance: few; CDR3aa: ASSLRGGRYEQF
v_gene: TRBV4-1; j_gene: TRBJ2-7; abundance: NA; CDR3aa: ASSQSYSYEQY